Detailed here is one T cell receptor beta chain. The antigen is undetermined. Sequenced by immunoSEQ multiplex PCR; TCRdb stores in-frame clones only, minus some. The repertoire consists of around 93,000 clones, with around 90% occurring once and the leading ten covering 6%. The data derive from a study of graft-versus-host responses after intestinal transplantation. Findings and caveats of the study: Patients with graft-donor T cell macrochimerism had high graft-versus-host to host-versus-graft clonal ratios in allografts.

V shed 3 bases and J shed 2 bases, with 16 bases lying between them. This CDR3 has 17 residues. In germline, CDR1 is LNHDA, CDR2 SQIVND (reference sequence). This specimen consisted of unstimulated CD8+ T cells sorted from spleen or lymph node cells, obtained before intestinal transplant. This TCR came from a human donor who received an intestinal transplant. The rearrangement uses TRBV19 and TRBJ1-4; a weak D match, TRBD1 (6 bases). CDR3 nucleotide sequence: TGTGCCAGTAGTATTGCGAGCGGGGGGGGCACTAATGAAAAACTGTTTTTT. It encodes CASSIASGGGTNEKLFF.